Sequencing of this T cell receptor (beta chain) was carried out in a study of cytotoxic CD8 clonotypes in ibrutinib-treated CLL. Study outcomes and limitations: At the start, clonality exceeded age-matched healthy donors and followed circulating CD8+ T-cell counts. Public clonotypes (which were uncommon) either contracted or remained stable on treatment.

In the case of this clone: The antigen is not known.

Data came from immunoSEQ multiplex PCR; TCRdb stores just in-frame clones and leaves some out. Among 150,000 to 200,000 clones listed, about 88% were seen once. The junction had 9 bases not matched to a gene; V was cut back by 6 bases and J by 5 bases. The germline V gene encodes CDR1 MDHEN and CDR2 SYDVKM. This CDR3 has 15 amino acids. This chain uses TRBV28 with TRBJ2-7; 11 bases map to TRBD2. The sample in question was PBMCs, obtained at disease progression, from a patient treated with ibrutinib. This receptor was identified in a human donor with chronic lymphocytic leukemia. This CDR3 is CASSPTSGSIHEQYF. The CDR3 region has the DNA TGTGCCAGCAGCCCAACTAGCGGGAGTATCCACGAGCAGTACTTC.